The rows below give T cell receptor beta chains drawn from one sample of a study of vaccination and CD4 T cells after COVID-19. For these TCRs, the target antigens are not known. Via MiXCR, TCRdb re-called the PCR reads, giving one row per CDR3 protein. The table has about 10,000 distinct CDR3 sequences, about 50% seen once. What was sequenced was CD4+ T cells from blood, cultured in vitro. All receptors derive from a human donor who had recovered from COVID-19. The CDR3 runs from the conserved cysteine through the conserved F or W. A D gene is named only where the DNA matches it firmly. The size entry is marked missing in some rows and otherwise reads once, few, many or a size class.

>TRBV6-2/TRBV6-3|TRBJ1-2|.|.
CASSLRGSYGYTF
TGTGCCAGCAGTCTCCGGGGATCCTATGGCTACACCTTC
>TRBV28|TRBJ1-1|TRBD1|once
CASSPRQGVAEAFF
TGTGCCAGCAGTCCTAGACAGGGTGTTGCTGAAGCTTTCTTT
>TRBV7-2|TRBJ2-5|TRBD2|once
CASSSNRGGGETQYF
TGTGCCAGCAGCTCGAATCGGGGGGGGGGAGAGACCCAGTACTTC
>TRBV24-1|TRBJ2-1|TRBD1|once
CATSDFRAGGVNEQFF
TGTGCCACCAGTGATTTCAGGGCAGGGGGCGTCAATGAGCAGTTCTTC
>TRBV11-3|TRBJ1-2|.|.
CASGMGGYGYTF
TGTGCCAGCGGGATGGGAGGCTATGGCTACACCTTC
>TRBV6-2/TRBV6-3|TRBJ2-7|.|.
CASSRQTGTGSSYEQYF
TGTGCCAGCAGTAGACAAACAGGGACTGGGAGCTCCTACGAGCAGTACTTC
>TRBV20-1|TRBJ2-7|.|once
CSANRDNSYEQYF
TGCAGTGCCAACCGGGACAACTCCTACGAGCAGTACTTC
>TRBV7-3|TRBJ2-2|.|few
CASSLTFAGGELFF
TGTGCCAGCAGCTTAACGTTTGCGGGAGGGGAGCTGTTTTTT
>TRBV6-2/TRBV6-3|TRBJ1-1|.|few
CASSYGRQENTEAFF
TGTGCCAGCAGTTACGGGAGACAGGAAAACACTGAAGCTTTCTTT
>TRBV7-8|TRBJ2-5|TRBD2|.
CASSSRTSGEETQYF
TGTGCCAGCAGCTCCAGGACTAGCGGTGAAGAGACCCAGTACTTC
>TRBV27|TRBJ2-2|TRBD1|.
CASSPLGTGTGELFF
TGTGCCAGCAGTCCCCTAGGGACAGGGACCGGGGAGCTGTTTTTT
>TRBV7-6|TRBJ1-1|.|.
CASSLDTGKDTEAFF
TGTGCCAGCAGCTTAGATACGGGCAAGGACACTGAAGCTTTCTTT
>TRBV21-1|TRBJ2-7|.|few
CASGLARYEQYF
TGTGCCAGCGGGCTAGCCAGGTACGAGCAGTACTTC
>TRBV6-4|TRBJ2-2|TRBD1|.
CASSVSTGGRNTGELFF
TGTGCCAGCAGTGTTTCCACAGGGGGCCGGAACACCGGGGAGCTGTTTTTT
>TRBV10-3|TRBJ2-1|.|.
CAITSNNDNEQFF
TGTGCCATCACCTCCAATAATGACAATGAGCAGTTCTTC
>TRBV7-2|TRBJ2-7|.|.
CASSPDRNYLTYEQYF
TGTGCCAGCAGCCCTGACCGGAATTACTTAACCTACGAGCAGTACTTC
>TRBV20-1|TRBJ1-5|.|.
CSASSGEQPQHF
TGCAGTGCTAGTTCCGGGGAACAGCCCCAGCATTTT
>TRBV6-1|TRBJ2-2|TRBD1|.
CASMRTGRTGELFF
TGTGCCAGCATGAGGACAGGTAGAACCGGGGAGCTGTTTTTT
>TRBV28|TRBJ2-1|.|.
CASSMWRLLSNEQFF
TGTGCCAGCAGTATGTGGCGACTCCTGAGCAATGAGCAGTTCTTC
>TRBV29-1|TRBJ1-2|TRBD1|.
CSVNQGQGKDYTF
TGCAGCGTTAACCAGGGACAGGGCAAGGACTACACCTTC
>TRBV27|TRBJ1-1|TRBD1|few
CASSFRGREAFF
TGTGCCAGCAGTTTCAGGGGGAGGGAAGCTTTCTTT
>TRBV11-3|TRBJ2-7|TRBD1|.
CASSGQESYEQYF
TGTGCCAGCTCGGGACAGGAGTCCTACGAGCAGTACTTC
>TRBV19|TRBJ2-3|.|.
CASSIGESPDTQYF
TGTGCCAGTAGTATAGGGGAGAGTCCAGATACGCAGTATTTT
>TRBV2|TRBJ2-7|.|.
CASSGQVYEQYF
TGTGCCAGCAGTGGACAGGTTTACGAGCAGTACTTC
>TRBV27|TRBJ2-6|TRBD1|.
CASRYSGTGSSGANVLTF
TGTGCCAGCCGTTACTCCGGGACAGGGTCTTCTGGGGCCAACGTCCTAACTTTC
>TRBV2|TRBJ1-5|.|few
CASSEPRVREGQPQHF
TGTGCCAGCAGTGAACCCCGGGTAAGGGAGGGTCAGCCCCAGCATTTT
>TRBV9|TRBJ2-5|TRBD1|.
CASSRTGQETQYF
TGTGCCAGCAGCCGGACAGGGCAAGAGACCCAGTACTTC
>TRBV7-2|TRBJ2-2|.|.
CASSSSNTGELFF
TGTGCCAGCAGCTCCTCAAACACCGGGGAGCTGTTTTTT
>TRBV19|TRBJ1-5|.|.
CASRRGAGQSNQPQHF
TGTGCCAGTAGGAGGGGGGCAGGTCAGAGCAATCAGCCCCAGCATTTT
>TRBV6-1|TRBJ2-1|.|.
CASITRAPGGEQFF
TGTGCCAGCATTACGAGGGCTCCCGGGGGTGAGCAGTTCTTC
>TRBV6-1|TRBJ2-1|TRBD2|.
CASRTLLHRREGNYNEQFF
TGTGCCAGCAGGACCCTCTTACATCGGCGGGAGGGTAACTACAATGAGCAGTTCTTC
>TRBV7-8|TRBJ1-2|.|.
CASSQEGQSYGYTF
TGTGCCAGCAGCCAGGAAGGACAGAGCTATGGCTACACCTTC
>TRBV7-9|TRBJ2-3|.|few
CASSLDQYTDTQYF
TGTGCCAGCAGCTTGGACCAATACACAGATACGCAGTATTTT
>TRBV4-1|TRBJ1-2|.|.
CASSQVTDYGYTF
TGCGCCAGCAGCCAAGTTACGGACTATGGCTACACCTTC
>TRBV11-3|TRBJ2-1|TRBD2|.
CASSSGTSTYNEQFF
TGTGCCAGCAGTTCTGGGACTAGCACCTACAATGAGCAGTTCTTC
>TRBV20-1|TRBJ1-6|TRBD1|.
CSARDREGANSPLHF
TGCAGTGCTAGAGATCGGGAGGGGGCAAATTCACCCCTCCACTTT
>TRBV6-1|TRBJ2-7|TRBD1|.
CASSVDRGGGEQYF
TGTGCCAGCAGTGTGGACAGGGGTGGGGGCGAGCAGTACTTC
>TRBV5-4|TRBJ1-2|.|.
CASSLSGNYGYTF
TGTGCCAGCAGCTTGAGCGGAAACTATGGCTACACCTTC
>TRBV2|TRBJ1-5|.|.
CASSRDSPNQPQHF
TGTGCCAGCAGTCGTGACAGTCCCAATCAGCCCCAGCATTTT
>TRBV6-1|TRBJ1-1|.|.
CASSIVYFDGEAFF
TGTGCCAGCAGTATTGTCTACTTCGATGGTGAAGCTTTCTTT
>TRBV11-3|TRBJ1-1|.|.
CASSYRGIGTEAFF
TGTGCCAGCAGCTATAGGGGAATTGGGACTGAAGCTTTCTTT
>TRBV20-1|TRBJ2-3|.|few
CSPRGNGDTQYF
TGCAGTCCTCGCGGGAATGGAGATACGCAGTATTTT